The clone carrying this T cell receptor (beta chain) was picked up a small number of times. The antigen is undetermined. The data belong to a study of cytomegalovirus exposure and HLA in healthy donors. Study results and caveats: In a later analysis, an Asian-associated ancestry cluster reportedly showed fewer N-insertions than the roughly 700-donor mean. Later on, a genetic analysis was performed. It linked a missense variant in DCLRE1C with V- and J-gene trimming of TCR beta. Within the data, a cluster of highly shared sequence variants was likely a sequencing artifact.

Germline assignment: CDR1 SNHLY and CDR2 FYNNEI. The CDR3 is 15 residues long. V was pared by 6 bases and J by 7 bases, with 11 bases of the junction left unmatched. The PCR contained 60 Vbeta and 13 Jbeta primers. Clones were read by immunoSEQ multiplex PCR, and TCRdb kept only the in-frame ones, dropping some. In the table there are approximately 53,000 clones, 80% of which are singletons. The sample comprised PBMCs. V usage is TRBV2 and J usage is TRBJ1-4; 7 bases are shared with TRBD1. The sequence derives from a man aged 25 to 40 in good health and CMV-seropositive. The CDR3 protein is CASRQGGRTGEKLFF. As DNA, the CDR3 is TGTGCCAGCAGGCAAGGGGGCAGGACGGGTGAAAAACTGTTTTTT.